Below, 7 T cell receptor beta chains from the same sample are listed, as sequenced in a study of cytomegalovirus exposure and HLA in healthy donors (TCRdb year 2017). The method behind the library was the immunoSEQ multiplex PCR assay. The multiplex PCR relied on a mix of 60 forward primers for TCR Vbeta segments and 13 reverse primers for TCR Jbeta segments. The clones in this table, taken by TCRdb from immuneACCESS, are in-frame only. Not every clone is retained; where verified, under half of the shortfall comes from an unresolved V gene, and the cause of the rest is unknown. The sample has over 60,000 clones on record, roughly 75% of them singletons. In total, the top ten clones hold 5.4% of the sample. Sequencing was done on a sample of PBMCs. The receptors stem from a woman between 25 and 40 years old in good health and CMV-seronegative.

V gene TRBV29-1 combines with J gene TRBJ2-3; D may be TRBD1 (6 bases). V was pared by 4 bases and J by 3 bases, with 26 bases between. Germline V gene sequence: CDR1 SQVTM, CDR2 ANQGSEA. The CDR3 sequence is 18 residues long. This CDR3 reads CSVVSLRTEGQLTDTQYF. As DNA, the CDR3 is TGCAGCGTTGTTTCCCTTCGAACAGAAGGACAGCTTACAGATACGCAGTATTTT.

This clone showed up just a few times. V and J are TRBV7-2 and TRBJ2-4; tentatively, D is TRBD1 (5 bases). Germline V gene sequence: CDR1 SGHTA, CDR2 FQGNSA. Deletions cut 6 bases from V and 6 bases from J, with 9 bases between. This CDR3 spans 12 amino acids. This CDR3 is CASRLQGNIQYF. The DNA for the CDR3 is TGTGCCAGCAGGCTGCAGGGAAACATTCAGTACTTC.

This clone has a handful of counts. V usage is TRBV5-4 and J usage is TRBJ1-2; D is undetermined. V lost 3 bases to trimming and J lost 8 bases, with 11 bases between them. The CDR3 runs 12 residues. CDR1 and CDR2 (germline): SGHNT, YYREEE (reference sequence). The CDR3 spells CASSYPESGYTF. CDR3 nucleotide sequence: TGTGCCAGCAGCTACCCAGAATCGGGCTACACCTTC.

The chain uses TRBV30 and TRBJ1-2, with TRBD1 matching 12 bases. This CDR3 region has 12 residues. The germline V gene encodes CDR1 GTSNPN and CDR2 SVGIG (reference sequence). Germline trimming cut 8 bases from V and 6 bases from J; bases unmatched to any gene: 4. Here the CDR3 DNA reads TGTGCCAGGGGACAGGGGGCAAATGGCTACACCTTC. Protein sequence: CARGQGANGYTF.

This clone turned up a few times. The chain carries TRBV2 and TRBJ2-1; D ambiguous. The CDR3 spans 13 residues. V dropped 2 bases and J dropped 9 bases, with 11 bases sitting between them. The germline V gene encodes CDR1 SNHLY and CDR2 FYNNEI. CDR3 in amino acids: CASSEKAWSEQFF. The CDR3 DNA follows: TGTGCCAGCAGTGAAAAGGCGTGGAGTGAGCAGTTCTTC. Full variable domain (remainder filled in from reference TRBV2 and TRBJ2-1): EPEVTQTPSHQVTQMGQEVILRCVPISNHLYFYWYRQILGQKVEFLVSFYNNEISEKSEIFDDQFSVERPDGSNFTLKIRSTKLEDSAMYFCASSEKAWSEQFFGPGTRLTVL.

The rearrangement links TRBV29-1 to TRBJ2-1, with D unresolved. The V end was cut by 6 bases, the J end by 6 bases, with 12 bases between. This CDR3 region has 12 residues. Germline V gene data show CDR1 as SQVTM and CDR2 as ANQGSEA. The CDR3 DNA reads TGCAGCGTCAACGGTCTCGGCAATGAGCAGTTCTTC. Its protein product is CSVNGLGNEQFF.

The chain couples TRBV6-1 to TRBJ2-3, with D possibly being TRBD2 (5 bases). The CDR3 contains 15 residues. V lost 1 base to trimming and J lost 0 bases, with 8 bases between them. The V gene's germline CDR1 is MNHNS and CDR2 SASEGT. In DNA, the CDR3 is TGTGCCAGCAGTGAAGATCTAGCCAGCACAGATACGCAGTATTTT. Its protein product is CASSEDLASTDTQYF.